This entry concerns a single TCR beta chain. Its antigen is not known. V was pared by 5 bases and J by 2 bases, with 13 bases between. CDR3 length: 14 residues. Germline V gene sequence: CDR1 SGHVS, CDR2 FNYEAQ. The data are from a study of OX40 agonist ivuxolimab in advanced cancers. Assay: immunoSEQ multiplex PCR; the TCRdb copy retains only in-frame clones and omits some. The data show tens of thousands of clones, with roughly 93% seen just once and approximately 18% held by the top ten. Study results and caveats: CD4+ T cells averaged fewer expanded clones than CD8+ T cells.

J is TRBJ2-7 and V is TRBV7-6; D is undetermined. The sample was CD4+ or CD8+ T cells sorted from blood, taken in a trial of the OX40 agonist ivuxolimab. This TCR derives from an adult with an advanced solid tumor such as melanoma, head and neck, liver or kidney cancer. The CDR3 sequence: CASSQAGPAYEQYF. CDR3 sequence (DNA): TGTGCCAGCAGCCAAGCCGGCCCCGCCTACGAGCAGTACTTC.